A selection of T cell receptor beta chains follows, all from one sample in a study of T cell repertoires in cytomegalovirus infection. From the reads, TCRdb called clonotypes with MiXCR, one entry per CDR3 protein. The sample includes 50,000 to 55,000 distinct CDR3 sequences, about a fifth of them seen just once. These receptors have no identified antigens. Here the sequenced sample was CD8+ T cells from cultured PBMCs, taken from culture after CMV antigen stimulation. These receptors originate from a human donor in good health (CMV status not recorded). Some clones in this sample may be carry-over from other donors' samples. The CDR3 runs from the conserved cysteine through the conserved F or W. Fields, in order: V gene, J gene, D gene, clone size, CDR3 protein, CDR3 DNA. A D gene is named only where the DNA matches it firmly. Some rows mark clone size as missing; the rest say once, few, many or name a class of expanded clone.

TRBV6-2/TRBV6-3	TRBJ2-7	TRBD1	few	CATLDRGKSYEQYF	TGTGCCACTTTGGACAGGGGAAAATCCTACGAGCAGTACTTC
TRBV6-5	TRBJ1-1	NA	NA	CASSYGIWGTEAFF	TGTGCCAGCAGTTACGGGATCTGGGGGACTGAAGCTTTCTTT
TRBV12-3/TRBV12-4	TRBJ1-1	NA	NA	CASIGGLTEAFF	TGTGCCAGCATCGGGGGGCTCACTGAAGCTTTCTTT
TRBV11-2	TRBJ2-7	NA	NA	CASSSLSGAPEQYF	TGTGCCAGCAGCTCTCTATCGGGAGCCCCCGAGCAGTACTTC
TRBV6-6	TRBJ2-3	NA	NA	CASSHRSTDTQYF	TGTGCCAGCAGTCACAGGAGCACAGATACGCAGTATTTT
TRBV6-2/TRBV6-3	TRBJ1-4	NA	NA	CASRKRTTVEKLFF	TGTGCCAGCAGAAAAAGGACAACGGTCGAAAAACTGTTTTTT
TRBV6-2/TRBV6-3	TRBJ1-5	TRBD1	NA	CASSHPDREETLGNQPQHF	TGTGCCAGCAGCCATCCTGACAGGGAGGAGACCCTCGGCAATCAGCCCCAGCATTTT
TRBV7-2	TRBJ1-2	NA	few	CASSPAGATYGYTF	TGTGCCAGCAGCCCGGCCGGGGCTACCTATGGCTACACCTTC
TRBV12-5	TRBJ1-2	TRBD1	NA	CASGPGTVLAGYGYTF	TGTGCTAGTGGCCCCGGGACAGTCCTGGCTGGGTATGGCTACACCTTC
TRBV7-2	TRBJ1-3	NA	few	CASSIGGSSGNTIYF	TGTGCCAGCAGTATAGGGGGGAGCTCTGGAAACACCATATATTTT
TRBV7-3	TRBJ2-3	TRBD2	NA	CASSLTKRTTSGGLTSTDTQYF	TGTGCCAGCAGCTTAACGAAACGAACGACTAGCGGGGGGTTAACTAGCACAGATACGCAGTATTTT
TRBV7-2	TRBJ2-1	TRBD2	few	CASSRTSASYNEQFF	TGTGCCAGCAGCCGGACTAGCGCCTCCTACAATGAGCAGTTCTTC
TRBV29-1	TRBJ1-1	NA	NA	CSTEGAFF	TGCAGCACGGAAGGAGCTTTCTTT
TRBV7-2	TRBJ1-1	NA	NA	CASSLEATGAWDTEAFF	TGTGCCAGCAGCTTAGAGGCGACGGGGGCCTGGGACACTGAAGCTTTCTTT
TRBV7-9	TRBJ1-1	NA	few	CASNTGYTEAFF	TGTGCCAGCAACACAGGGTACACTGAAGCTTTCTTT
TRBV6-2/TRBV6-3	TRBJ1-5	NA	NA	CASSFRRSFAQPQHF	TGTGCCAGCAGTTTCCGCCGGAGTTTCGCTCAGCCCCAGCATTTT
TRBV11-2	TRBJ1-1	NA	NA	CASSLGSVVNTEAFF	TGTGCCAGCAGCTTAGGTTCCGTCGTGAACACTGAAGCTTTCTTT
TRBV4-3	TRBJ1-2	NA	few	CASSQEGARGYTF	TGCGCCAGCAGCCAAGAGGGGGCGCGGGGCTACACCTTC
TRBV2	TRBJ2-3	NA	few	CASSDSSSTDTQYF	TGTGCCAGCAGTGACAGCTCTAGCACAGATACGCAGTATTTT
TRBV6-1	TRBJ2-5	NA	few	CASRPGQYAILGQETQYF	TGTGCCAGCAGACCCGGACAATATGCTATATTGGGGCAAGAGACCCAGTACTTC
TRBV29-1	TRBJ2-1	NA	NA	CSVPSGYNEQFF	TGCAGCGTACCTAGTGGTTACAATGAGCAGTTCTTC
TRBV12-3/TRBV12-4	TRBJ2-1	TRBD2	few	CAIPMGSGGANTYNEQFF	TGTGCCATCCCCATGGGGAGCGGGGGGGCCAATACCTACAATGAGCAGTTCTTC
TRBV7-2	TRBJ2-7	NA	NA	CASSPGWGTYEQYF	TGTGCCAGCAGCCCAGGGTGGGGCACCTACGAGCAGTACTTC
TRBV7-3	TRBJ2-5	TRBD2	NA	CASSLGLVETQYF	TGTGCCAGCAGCTTAGGACTAGTCGAGACCCAGTACTTC
TRBV12-3/TRBV12-4	TRBJ1-3	NA	NA	CASSLDPAWVYF	TGTGCCAGCAGTTTAGATCCCGCCTGGGTATATTTT
TRBV27	TRBJ2-1	NA	NA	CASSVAARPYNEQFF	TGTGCCAGCAGTGTAGCAGCTCGTCCCTACAATGAGCAGTTCTTC
TRBV20-1	TRBJ1-5	TRBD1	NA	CSAIGTGGGYSNQPQHF	TGCAGTGCTATTGGGACAGGGGGTGGATATAGCAATCAGCCCCAGCATTTT
TRBV7-6	TRBJ2-5	TRBD2	few	CAGRGGHQETQYF	TGTGCCGGGCGGGGGGGACACCAAGAGACCCAGTACTTC
TRBV7-2	TRBJ1-2	TRBD1	NA	CASRPTGNYGYTF	TGTGCCAGCAGGCCGACAGGGAACTATGGCTACACCTTC
TRBV5-6	TRBJ2-7	TRBD1	few	CASSRTGGAKYEQYF	TGTGCCAGCAGCCGAACAGGGGGCGCGAAATATGAGCAGTACTTC
TRBV7-3	TRBJ2-1	NA	NA	CASSFMLGGGNEQFF	TGTGCCAGCAGCTTTATGCTTGGGGGAGGCAATGAGCAGTTCTTC
TRBV7-2	TRBJ2-1	NA	NA	CASSFLSLAAYYNEQFF	TGTGCCAGCAGCTTCCTCTCTCTAGCCGCCTACTACAATGAGCAGTTCTTC
TRBV20-1	TRBJ2-1	NA	NA	CSARDMDGSNEQFF	TGCAGTGCTAGAGATATGGACGGATCAAATGAGCAGTTCTTC
TRBV5-1	TRBJ2-7	NA	few	CASSSPLGQNSYEQYF	TGCGCCAGCAGCTCTCCCCTCGGACAGAACTCCTACGAGCAGTACTTC
TRBV19	TRBJ2-7	TRBD2	NA	CASSIDVVRYPRLAGGPYEQYF	TGTGCCAGTAGTATAGACGTCGTCCGATATCCGAGACTAGCGGGAGGGCCCTACGAGCAGTACTTC
TRBV7-8	TRBJ2-7	NA	many	CASRPRVAYEQYF	TGTGCCAGCAGACCTAGGGTGGCCTACGAGCAGTACTTC
TRBV6-2/TRBV6-3	TRBJ1-1	TRBD1	NA	CASRTGFEAFF	TGTGCCAGCAGGACAGGGTTTGAAGCTTTCTTT
TRBV27	TRBJ1-1	NA	few	CASSLWGNTEAFF	TGTGCCAGCAGTTTGTGGGGGAACACTGAAGCTTTCTTT
TRBV6-5	TRBJ2-3	NA	few	CASSYRGGQFTDTQYF	TGTGCCAGCAGTTACAGGGGGGGACAATTCACAGATACGCAGTATTTT
TRBV7-6	TRBJ2-6	TRBD2	few	CASSPQRGGLGANVLTF	TGTGCCAGCAGCCCCCAGCGGGGGGGCCTTGGGGCCAACGTCCTGACTTTC
TRBV7-9	TRBJ2-5	TRBD1	few	CASSATGGQETQYF	TGTGCCAGCAGCGCTACAGGGGGCCAAGAGACCCAGTACTTC
TRBV7-6	TRBJ2-7	NA	few	CASSSGGGSSYEQYF	TGTGCCAGCAGCTCGGGGGGCGGGAGCTCCTACGAGCAGTACTTC
TRBV6-2/TRBV6-3	TRBJ2-7	NA	NA	CASSYSRRTTYEQYF	TGTGCCAGCAGTTACTCGAGGCGAACGACCTACGAGCAGTACTTC